This T cell receptor beta chain came from a study of T cell responses to AZD1222 COVID-19 vaccine. The V gene lost 4 bases and the J gene lost 8 bases, with 9 bases spanning the gap. The CDR3 totals 12 residues. The V gene's germline CDR1 is KGHSH and CDR2 LQKENI. Produced via immunoSEQ multiplex PCR; TCRdb's table is partial and in-frame only. The sample lists fewer than 110,000 clones, about 90% occurring once. This rearrangement joins TRBV18 to TRBJ2-1, with D unclear. Material: peripheral blood, obtained on day 0 of AZD1222 vaccination. The sequence derives from an adult in good health. DNA for the CDR3: TGTGCCAGCTCACGTTATCGCCATGAGCAGTTCTTC. This codes for CASSRYRHEQFF.